This T cell receptor beta chain was documented in a study of PD-L1 blockade in urothelial cancer. Study as a whole: Blood analysis was done at 3 weeks (second dose) and 6 weeks after treatment began. Median T cell yield per blood sample was 120,000 to 150,000 cells.

Specified time point: pretreatment peripheral blood. The repertoire was sequenced with immunoSEQ multiplex PCR; TCRdb's copy has only in-frame clones and lacks some. The data contain approximately 88,000 clones, roughly 84% of them singletons. Trimming removed 3 bases from V and 1 base from J; junction bases left unmatched: 2. From germline, CDR1 is LNHNV and CDR2 YYDKDF (reference sequence). The CDR3 has 16 amino acids. The specimen was PBMCs, collected around atezolizumab (anti-PD-L1) treatment. This TCR was sampled from a man aged 55 to 70 with urothelial cancer. The chain is built from TRBV15 and TRBJ2-5; TRBD2 aligns across 13 bases. CDR3 sequence: CATSRGLAGLQETQYF. The CDR3, as DNA: TGTGCCACCAGCAGGGGACTAGCGGGGCTCCAAGAGACCCAGTACTTC. The full variable domain, in which reference TRBV15 and TRBJ2-5 provide the parts outside the CDR3, is DAMVIQNPRYQVTQFGKPVTLSCSQTLNHNVMYWYQQKSSQAPKLLFHYYDKDFNNEADTPDNFQSRRPNTSFCFLDIRSPGLGDTAMYLCATSRGLAGLQETQYFGPGTRLLVL.